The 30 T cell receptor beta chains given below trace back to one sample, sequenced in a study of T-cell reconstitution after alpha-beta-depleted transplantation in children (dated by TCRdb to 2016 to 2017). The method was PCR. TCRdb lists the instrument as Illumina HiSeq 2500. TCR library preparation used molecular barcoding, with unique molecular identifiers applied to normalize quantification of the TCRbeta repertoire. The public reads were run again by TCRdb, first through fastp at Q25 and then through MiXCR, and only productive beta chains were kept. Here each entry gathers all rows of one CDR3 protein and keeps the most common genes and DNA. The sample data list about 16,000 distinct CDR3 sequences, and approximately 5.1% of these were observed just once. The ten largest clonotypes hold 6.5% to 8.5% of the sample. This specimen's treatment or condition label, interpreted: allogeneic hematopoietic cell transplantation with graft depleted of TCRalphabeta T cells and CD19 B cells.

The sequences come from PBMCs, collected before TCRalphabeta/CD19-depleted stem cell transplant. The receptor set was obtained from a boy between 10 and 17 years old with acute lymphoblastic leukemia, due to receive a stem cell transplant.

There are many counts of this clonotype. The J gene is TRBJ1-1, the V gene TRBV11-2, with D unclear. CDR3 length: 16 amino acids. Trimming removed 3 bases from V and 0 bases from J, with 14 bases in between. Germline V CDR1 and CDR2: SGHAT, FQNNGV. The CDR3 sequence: CASSFPTRTVNTEAFF. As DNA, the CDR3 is TGTGCCAGCAGCTTTCCGACCCGGACCGTGAACACTGAAGCTTTCTTT.

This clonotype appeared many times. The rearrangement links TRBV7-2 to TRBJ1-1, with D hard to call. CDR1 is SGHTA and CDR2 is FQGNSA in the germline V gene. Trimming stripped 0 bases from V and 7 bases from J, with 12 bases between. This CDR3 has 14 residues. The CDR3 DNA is TGTGCCAGCAGCTTAGCGCCGGCAGGCGGTGAAGCTTTCTTT. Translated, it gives CASSLAPAGGEAFF. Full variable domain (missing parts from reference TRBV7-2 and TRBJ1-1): GAGVSQSPSNKVTEKGKDVELRCDPISGHTALYWYRQSLGQGLEFLIYFQGNSAPDKSGLPSDRFSAERTGGSVSTLTIQRTQQEDSAVYLCASSLAPAGGEAFFGQGTRLTVV.

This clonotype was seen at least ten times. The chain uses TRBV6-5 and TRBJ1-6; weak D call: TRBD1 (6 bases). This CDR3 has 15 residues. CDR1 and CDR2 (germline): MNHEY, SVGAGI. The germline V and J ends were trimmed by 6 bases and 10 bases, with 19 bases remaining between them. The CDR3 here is CASRRGQSLGSPLHF. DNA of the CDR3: TGTGCCAGCAGGCGCGGACAGTCCTTAGGATCACCCCTCCACTTT.

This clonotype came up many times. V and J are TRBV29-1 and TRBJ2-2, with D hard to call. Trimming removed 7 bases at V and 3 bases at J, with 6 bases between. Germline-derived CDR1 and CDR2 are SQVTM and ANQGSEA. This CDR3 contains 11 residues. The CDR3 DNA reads TGCAGCGCTGGGGACACCGGGGAGCTGTTTTTT. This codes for CSAGDTGELFF.

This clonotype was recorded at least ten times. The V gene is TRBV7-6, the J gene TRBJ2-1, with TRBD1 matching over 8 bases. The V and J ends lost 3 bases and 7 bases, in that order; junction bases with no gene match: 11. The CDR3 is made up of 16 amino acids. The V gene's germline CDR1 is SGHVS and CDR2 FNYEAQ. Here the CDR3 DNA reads TGTGCCAGCAGCTTCACACAGGGGGAGACAATTAATGAGCAGTTCTTC. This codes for CASSFTQGETINEQFF.

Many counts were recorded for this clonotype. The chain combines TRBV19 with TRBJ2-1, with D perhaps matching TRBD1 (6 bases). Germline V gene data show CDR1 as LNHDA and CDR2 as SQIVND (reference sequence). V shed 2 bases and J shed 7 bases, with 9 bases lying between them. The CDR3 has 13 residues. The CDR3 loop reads CASSINRVNEQFF. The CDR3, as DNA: TGTGCCAGTAGTATAAACAGGGTGAATGAGCAGTTCTTC.

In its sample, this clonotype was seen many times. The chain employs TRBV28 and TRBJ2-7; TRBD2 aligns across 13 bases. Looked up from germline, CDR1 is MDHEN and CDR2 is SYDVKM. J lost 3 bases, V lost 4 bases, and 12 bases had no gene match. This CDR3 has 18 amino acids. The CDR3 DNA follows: TGTGCCAGCAGTTCGAACCACCTGGGACTAGCGGGAATCTACGAGCAGTACTTC. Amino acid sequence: CASSSNHLGLAGIYEQYF.

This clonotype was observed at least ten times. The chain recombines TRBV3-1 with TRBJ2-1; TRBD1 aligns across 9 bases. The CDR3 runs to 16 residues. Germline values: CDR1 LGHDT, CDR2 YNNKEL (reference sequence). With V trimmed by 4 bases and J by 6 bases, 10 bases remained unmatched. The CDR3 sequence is CASSPISGTGFNEQFF. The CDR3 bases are TGTGCCAGCAGCCCGATCAGCGGGACAGGGTTCAATGAGCAGTTCTTC.

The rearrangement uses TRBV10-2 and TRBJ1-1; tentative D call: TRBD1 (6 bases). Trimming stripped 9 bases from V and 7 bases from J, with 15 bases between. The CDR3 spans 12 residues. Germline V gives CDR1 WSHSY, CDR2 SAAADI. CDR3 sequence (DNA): TGCGCCAGTACCTCGGGGGCAGATGAAGCTTTCTTT. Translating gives CASTSGADEAFF.

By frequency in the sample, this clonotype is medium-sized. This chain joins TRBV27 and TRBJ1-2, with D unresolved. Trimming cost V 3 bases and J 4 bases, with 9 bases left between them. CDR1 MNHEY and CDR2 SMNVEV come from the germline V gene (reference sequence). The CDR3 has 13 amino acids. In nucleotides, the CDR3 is TGTGCCAGCAGTTTCGGGGAGACCTATGGCTACACCTTC. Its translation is CASSFGETYGYTF.

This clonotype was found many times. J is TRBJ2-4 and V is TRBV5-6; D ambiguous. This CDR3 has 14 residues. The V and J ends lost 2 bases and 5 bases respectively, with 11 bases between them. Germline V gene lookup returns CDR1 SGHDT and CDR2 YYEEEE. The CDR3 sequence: CASSFPHGQNIQYF. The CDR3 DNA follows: TGTGCCAGCAGCTTTCCGCACGGCCAAAACATTCAGTACTTC.

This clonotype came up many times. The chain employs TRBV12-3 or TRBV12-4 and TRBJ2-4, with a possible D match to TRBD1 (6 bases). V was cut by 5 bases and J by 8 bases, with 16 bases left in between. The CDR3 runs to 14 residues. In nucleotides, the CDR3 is TGTGCCAGCAGTAAAACAGGGCCCAAGGACATTCAGTACTTC. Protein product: CASSKTGPKDIQYF.

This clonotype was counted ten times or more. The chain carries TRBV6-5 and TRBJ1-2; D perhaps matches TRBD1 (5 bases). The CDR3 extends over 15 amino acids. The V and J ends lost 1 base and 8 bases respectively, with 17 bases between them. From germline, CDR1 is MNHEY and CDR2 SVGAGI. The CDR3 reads CASSYFSRERDGYTF. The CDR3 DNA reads TGTGCCAGCAGTTACTTCTCTCGGGAGAGGGACGGCTACACCTTC.

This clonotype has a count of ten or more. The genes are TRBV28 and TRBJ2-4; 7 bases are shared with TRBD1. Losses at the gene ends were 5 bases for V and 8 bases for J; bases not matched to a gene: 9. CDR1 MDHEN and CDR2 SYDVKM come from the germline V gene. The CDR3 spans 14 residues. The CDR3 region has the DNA TGTGCCAGCAGTATTAACAGGGGAGAGGACATTCAGTACTTC. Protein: CASSINRGEDIQYF.

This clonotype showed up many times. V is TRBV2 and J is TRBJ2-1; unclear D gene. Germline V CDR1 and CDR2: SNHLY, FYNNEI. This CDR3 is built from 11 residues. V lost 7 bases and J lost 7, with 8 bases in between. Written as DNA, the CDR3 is TGTGCCAGCACCACAATTAATGAGCAGTTCTTC. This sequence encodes CASTTINEQFF.

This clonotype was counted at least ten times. For the CDR3, the DNA is TGTGCCACCAGTGATCGCACCAGGAATCAGCCCCAGCATTTT. Protein sequence: CATSDRTRNQPQHF. V and J are TRBV24-1 and TRBJ1-5; D remains ambiguous. Trimming took 3 bases from V and 4 from J, leaving 9 bases between them. Germline loops: CDR1 KGHDR, CDR2 SFDVKD. The CDR3 consists of 14 residues.

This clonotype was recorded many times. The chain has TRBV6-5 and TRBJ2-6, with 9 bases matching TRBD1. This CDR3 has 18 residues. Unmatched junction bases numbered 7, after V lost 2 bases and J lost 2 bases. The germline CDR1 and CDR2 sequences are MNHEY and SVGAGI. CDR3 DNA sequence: TGTGCCAGCAGTTACACCGGACAGGGGCCTACTGGGGCCAACGTCCTGACTTTC. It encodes CASSYTGQGPTGANVLTF.

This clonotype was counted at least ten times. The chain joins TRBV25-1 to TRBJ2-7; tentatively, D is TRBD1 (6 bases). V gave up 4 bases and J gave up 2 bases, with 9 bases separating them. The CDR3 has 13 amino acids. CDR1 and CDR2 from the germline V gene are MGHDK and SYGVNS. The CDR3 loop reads CASSADRAYEQYF. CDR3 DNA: TGTGCCAGCAGTGCGGACAGAGCCTACGAGCAGTACTTC.

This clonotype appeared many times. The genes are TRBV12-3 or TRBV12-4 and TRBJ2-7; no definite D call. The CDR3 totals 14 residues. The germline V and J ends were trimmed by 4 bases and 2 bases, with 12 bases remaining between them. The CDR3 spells CASSYMGLTYEQYF. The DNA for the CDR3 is TGTGCCAGCAGTTACATGGGGTTAACCTACGAGCAGTACTTC.

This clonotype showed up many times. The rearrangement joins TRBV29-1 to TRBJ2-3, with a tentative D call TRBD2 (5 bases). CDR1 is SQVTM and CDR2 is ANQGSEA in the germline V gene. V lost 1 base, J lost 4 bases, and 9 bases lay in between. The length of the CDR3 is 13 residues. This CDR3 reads CSVEASRPDTQYF. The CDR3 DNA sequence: TGCAGCGTTGAAGCTAGCCGGCCAGATACGCAGTATTTT.

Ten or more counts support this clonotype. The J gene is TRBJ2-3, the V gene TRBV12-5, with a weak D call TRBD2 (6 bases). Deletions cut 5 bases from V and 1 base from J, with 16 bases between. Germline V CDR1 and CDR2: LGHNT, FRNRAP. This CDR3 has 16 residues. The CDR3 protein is CASGALLGGRTDTQYF. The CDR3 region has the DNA TGTGCTAGTGGTGCCCTGTTGGGAGGACGCACAGATACGCAGTATTTT.

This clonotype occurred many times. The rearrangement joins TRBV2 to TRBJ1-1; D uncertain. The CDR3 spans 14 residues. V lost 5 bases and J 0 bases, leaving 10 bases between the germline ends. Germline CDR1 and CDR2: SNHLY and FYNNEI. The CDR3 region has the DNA TGTGCCAGCAGTCAGACCCAGTTGAACACTGAAGCTTTCTTT. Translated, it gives CASSQTQLNTEAFF.

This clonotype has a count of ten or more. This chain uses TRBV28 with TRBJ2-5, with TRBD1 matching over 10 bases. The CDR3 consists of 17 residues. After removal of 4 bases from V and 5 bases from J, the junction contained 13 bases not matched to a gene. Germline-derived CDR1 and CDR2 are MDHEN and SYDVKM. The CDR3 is CASSSPTDRGQGETQYF. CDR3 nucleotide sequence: TGTGCCAGCAGTTCACCGACTGACAGGGGGCAGGGGGAGACCCAGTACTTC.

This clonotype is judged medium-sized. The DNA of the CDR3 is TGTGCCAGCAGCCCCCCCGACAGCGGTTGGCAAGAGACCCAGTACTTC. Its translation is CASSPPDSGWQETQYF. The chain carries TRBV13 and TRBJ2-5; D assignment may be TRBD1 or TRBD2 (5 bases each). V was trimmed by 5 bases and J by 2 bases, leaving 18 bases between them. Germline V gene sequence: CDR1 PRHDT, CDR2 FYEKMQ (reference sequence). The CDR3 is 16 residues long.

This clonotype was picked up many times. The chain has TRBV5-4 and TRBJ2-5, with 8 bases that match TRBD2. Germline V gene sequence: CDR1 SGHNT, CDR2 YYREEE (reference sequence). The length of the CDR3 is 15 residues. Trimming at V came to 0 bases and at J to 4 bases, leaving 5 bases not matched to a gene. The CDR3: CASSLDRGGLETQYF. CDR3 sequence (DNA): TGTGCCAGCAGCTTGGACCGGGGGGGCCTAGAGACCCAGTACTTC.

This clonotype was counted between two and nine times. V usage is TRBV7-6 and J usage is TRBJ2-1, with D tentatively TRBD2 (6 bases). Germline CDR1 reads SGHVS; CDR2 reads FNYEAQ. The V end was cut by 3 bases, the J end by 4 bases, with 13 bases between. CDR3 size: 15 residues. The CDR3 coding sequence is TGTGCCAGCAGCTTCGGGGGACCTCCATACAATGAGCAGTTCTTC. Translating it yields CASSFGGPPYNEQFF.

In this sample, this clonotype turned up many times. In DNA, the CDR3 is TGTGCCAGCAGTTTCGCGAGGGGCGGTGAGCAGTTCTTC. It codes for CASSFARGGEQFF. This chain joins TRBV12-3 or TRBV12-4 and TRBJ2-1; either TRBD1 or TRBD2 may fit D (5 bases each). This CDR3 comprises 13 residues. Deletions cut 3 bases from V and 9 bases from J, with 12 bases between.

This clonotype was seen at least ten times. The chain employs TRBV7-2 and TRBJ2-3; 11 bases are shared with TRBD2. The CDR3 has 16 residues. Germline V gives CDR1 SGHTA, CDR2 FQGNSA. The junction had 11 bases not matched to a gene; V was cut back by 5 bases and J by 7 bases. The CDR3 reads CASSVRLAGRAYTQYF. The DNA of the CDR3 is TGTGCCAGCAGCGTAAGACTAGCGGGGCGTGCGTATACGCAGTATTTT.

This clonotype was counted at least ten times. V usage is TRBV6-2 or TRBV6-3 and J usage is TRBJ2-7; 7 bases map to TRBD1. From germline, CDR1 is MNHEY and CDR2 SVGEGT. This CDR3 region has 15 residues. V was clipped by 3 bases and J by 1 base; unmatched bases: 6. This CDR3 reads CASSYLRTGSYEQYF. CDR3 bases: TGTGCCAGCAGTTATTTGCGGACAGGATCCTACGAGCAGTACTTC.

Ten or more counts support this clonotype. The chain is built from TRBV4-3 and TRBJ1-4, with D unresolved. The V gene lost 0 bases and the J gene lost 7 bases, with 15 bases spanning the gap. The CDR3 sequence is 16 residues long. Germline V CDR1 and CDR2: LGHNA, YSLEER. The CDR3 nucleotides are TGCGCCAGCAGCCAAGATAGAGGTGGGCCGGGTGAAAAACTGTTTTTT. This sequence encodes CASSQDRGGPGEKLFF.